This entry is about one T cell receptor beta chain. This sample was included in a study of prognosis after radiotherapy for stage I lung cancer. With 3 bases clipped from V and 4 bases from J, the junction kept 5 bases outside the gene matches. The CDR3 is made up of 14 amino acids. CDR1 and CDR2 from the germline V gene are SGHRS and YFSETQ. Genomic DNA was the source, and TCR beta CDR3 was amplified from it by two-round multiplex PCR. Gene-specific primers for each TRBV and TRBJ gene drove first-round PCR. TCRdb re-called the multiplex PCR reads with MiXCR, one entry per CDR3 protein. The repertoire holds roughly 27,000 distinct CDR3 sequences, with under 60% as singletons.

Sequenced material: PBMCs, taken before or after stereotactic body radiation therapy (not recorded which). The chain uses TRBV5-1 and TRBJ2-5; TRBD1 agrees at 8 bases. This clonotype originated in a donor aged 50 or older with non-small cell lung cancer. CDR3 sequence reads: CASSSSGGGETQYF. The CDR3 region has the DNA TGCGCCAGCAGCTCCTCAGGGGGCGGAGAGACCCAGTACTTC.